The clone carrying this T cell receptor (beta chain) was seen more than once but under ten times. Repertoires were generated with immunoSEQ multiplex PCR, while TCRdb's copy carries only in-frame clones and drops some. The table includes around 130,000 clones, roughly 80% detected once. This CDR3 comprises 11 residues. V lost 10 bases and J 9 bases, leaving 13 bases between the germline ends. CDR1 and CDR2 from the germline V gene are LNHDA and SQIVND (reference sequence). This sample is drawn from a study of blood T cell repertoires in COVID-19. The receptor was derived from a man in his sixties with acute or convalescent COVID-19. V is TRBV19 and J is TRBJ2-1, with D maybe TRBD2 (6 bases). The sample consisted of peripheral blood. The chain's CDR3 is CATTRGTEQFF. In DNA, the CDR3 is TGTGCCACTACCCGGGGGACTGAGCAGTTCTTC.